The present TCR beta chain was sequenced within a study of control samples from healthy donors and cancer patients. Clones were sequenced by immunoSEQ multiplex PCR, and TCRdb holds only the in-frame ones, with some missing. The sample records 100,000 to 150,000 clones, roughly 89% being singletons. Trimming removed 4 bases at V and 2 bases at J, with 8 bases between. The CDR3 extends over 13 amino acids. Per the germline V gene, CDR1 is SGHNT and CDR2 is YENEEA. This clonotype originated in a man aged 18-30 years in good health. Specimen: blood. This chain uses TRBV11-3 with TRBJ1-2; a weak D match, TRBD1 (5 bases). This chain's CDR3 is CASSSRVNYGYTF. The CDR3 nucleotides read TGTGCCAGCAGCTCCAGGGTCAACTATGGCTACACCTTC. The variable domain in full, with the rest retrieved from reference TRBV11-3 and TRBJ1-2, is EAGVVQSPRYKIIEKKQPVAFWCNPISGHNTLYWYLQNLGQGPELLIRYENEEAVDDSQLPKDRFSAERLKGVDSTLKIQPAELGDSAVYLCASSSRVNYGYTFGSGTRLTVV.